The clone carrying this T cell receptor (beta chain) appeared a few times. What it recognizes is unknown. These donors, healthy bone marrow donors, were studied. The CDR3 length is 14 residues. CDR1 is MDHEN, CDR2 SYDVKM, per germline. V lost 8 bases to trimming and J lost 8 bases; unmatched junction nucleotides: 8. The data belong to a study of cytomegalovirus exposure and HLA in healthy donors. Study-level background: Around 80 million unique TCRs from HLA-typed donors were held in an early data release. Study results and caveats: Later work found that TCR association rates differed between HLA loci; DRB1 had the most and HLA-C the fewest.

Both 60 Vbeta primers and 13 Jbeta primers went into the PCR. Authors' methods: In a later analysis, of 80 million to 90 million unique beta chains, roughly 10 million appeared in at least two donors. Profiled with immunoSEQ multiplex PCR; TCRdb holds only in-frame clones, not every one. The DNA was the basis for D and trimming; V, J and clone size are from that table. The sample holds 85,000 to 120,000 clones, approximately 64% seen once. This clonotype originated in a human donor in good health. V is TRBV28 and J is TRBJ2-2, with 10 bases fitting TRBD2. Sequenced material: PBMCs. CDR3 loop: CASGTSAAVGELFF. DNA for the CDR3: TGTGCCAGCGGGACTAGCGCCGCTGTAGGGGAGCTGTTTTTT.